This is a list of T cell receptor beta chains from one sample in a study of liver allograft versus peripheral blood T cells. TCRdb processed the reads anew with MiXCR; each CDR3 protein has one entry. Of 8,000 to 10,000 distinct CDR3 sequences listed, roughly 22% were seen once; the top ten hold 4.5% to 6%. All receptors come from a human patient who had a liver transplant. Some T cells may be graft donor cells. Both conserved end residues are part of each CDR3. The order of the fields is V gene, CDR3 length, J gene, D gene, clone size, CDR3 DNA, CDR3 protein. A D gene is named only where the DNA matches it firmly. Rows may omit the clone size; those that give it use once, few, many or a size class.

TRBV19	16	TRBJ1-5	.	.	TGTGCCAGTAGTTCCGAGGGGGGGGGTAGGAATCAGCCCCAGCATTTT	CASSSEGGGRNQPQHF
TRBV11-3	17	TRBJ2-3	TRBD1	.	TGTGCCAGCAGCTTAGGAGGGGGCGGCCCTAGCACAGATACGCAGTATTTT	CASSLGGGGPSTDTQYF
TRBV19	14	TRBJ2-7	TRBD1	many	TGTGCCAGTGCCTCCGGGACAGGGTACTACGAGCAGTACTTC	CASASGTGYYEQYF
TRBV5-6	14	TRBJ2-5	TRBD2	.	TGTGCCAGCAGCTGGGGGGGAGGGGACGAGACCCAGTACTTC	CASSWGGGDETQYF
TRBV18	15	TRBJ1-1	.	medium-sized	TGTGCCAGCTCACCACGGGGCAGCATGAACACTGAAGCTTTCTTT	CASSPRGSMNTEAFF
TRBV7-9	14	TRBJ1-2	.	few	TGTGCCAGCAGCCGTTACGGACGCGATTATGGCTACACCTTC	CASSRYGRDYGYTF
TRBV27	15	TRBJ1-1	.	.	TGTGCCAGCACCCGGACAGCCTACATGAACACTGAAGCTTTCTTT	CASTRTAYMNTEAFF
TRBV15	18	TRBJ1-5	TRBD1	few	TGTGCCACCAGCAGTTGGGACAGATTTAAATATAGCAATCAGCCCCAGCATTTT	CATSSWDRFKYSNQPQHF
TRBV6-1	11	TRBJ1-5	.	few	TGTGCCAGCAGAGCTAATCAGCCCCAGCATTTT	CASRANQPQHF
TRBV6-6	14	TRBJ2-5	TRBD2	medium-sized	TGTGCCAGCACTCCCGGGGGGTCTACCGCGAGCCAGTACTTC	CASTPGGSTASQYF
TRBV18	18	TRBJ2-6	.	.	TGTGCCAGCTCACCACCGACCCAGGAAGCAGCTGGGGCCAACGTCCTGACTTTC	CASSPPTQEAAGANVLTF
TRBV28	12	TRBJ1-1	.	.	TGTGCCAGCAGCCGCGGGACCACTGAAGCTTTCTTT	CASSRGTTEAFF
TRBV25-1	15	TRBJ1-2	TRBD1	few	TGTGCCAGCAGTGGGGACAGCACACTCCCCTATGGCTACACCTTC	CASSGDSTLPYGYTF
TRBV6-5	16	TRBJ2-2	.	medium-sized	TGTGCCAGCAGTCGAACCGGGACTCCCAACACCGGGGAGCTGTTTTTT	CASSRTGTPNTGELFF
TRBV28	17	TRBJ2-3	.	few	TGTGCCAGCAGCCCGCCTACCTTGGGTACAGTCACAGATACGCAGTATTTT	CASSPPTLGTVTDTQYF
TRBV18	14	TRBJ1-3	.	medium-sized	TGTGCCAGCTCACCATCGGCAGCCGGAAACACCATATATTTT	CASSPSAAGNTIYF